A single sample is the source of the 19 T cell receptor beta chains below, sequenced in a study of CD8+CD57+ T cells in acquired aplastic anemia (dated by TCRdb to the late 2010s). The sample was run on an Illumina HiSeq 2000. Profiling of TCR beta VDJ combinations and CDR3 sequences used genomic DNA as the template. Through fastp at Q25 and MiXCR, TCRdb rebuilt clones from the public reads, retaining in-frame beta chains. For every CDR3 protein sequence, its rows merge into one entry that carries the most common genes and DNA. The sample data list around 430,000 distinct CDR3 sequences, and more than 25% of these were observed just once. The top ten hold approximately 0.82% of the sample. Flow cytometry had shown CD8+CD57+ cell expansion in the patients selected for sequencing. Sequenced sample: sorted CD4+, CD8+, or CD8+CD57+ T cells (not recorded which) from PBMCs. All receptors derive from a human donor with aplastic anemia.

The CDR3 sequence: CASSQSGTSGADTQYF. In nucleotides, the CDR3 is TGTGCCAGTAGTCAGTCCGGGACTAGCGGGGCGGATACGCAGTATTTT. The J gene is TRBJ2-3, the V gene TRBV19, with 13 bases that match TRBD2. The germline V gene has CDR1 LNHDA and CDR2 SQIVND (reference sequence). This CDR3 is built from 16 residues. The V and J ends lost 5 bases and 6 bases, in that order; junction bases with no gene match: 8.

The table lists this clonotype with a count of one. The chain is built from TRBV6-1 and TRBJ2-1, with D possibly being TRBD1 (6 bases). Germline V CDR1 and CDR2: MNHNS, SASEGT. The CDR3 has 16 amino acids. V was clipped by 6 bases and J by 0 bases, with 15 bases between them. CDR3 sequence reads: CASSQAMDSSYNEQFF. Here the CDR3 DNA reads TGTGCCAGCAGCCAAGCCATGGACAGCTCCTACAATGAGCAGTTCTTC.

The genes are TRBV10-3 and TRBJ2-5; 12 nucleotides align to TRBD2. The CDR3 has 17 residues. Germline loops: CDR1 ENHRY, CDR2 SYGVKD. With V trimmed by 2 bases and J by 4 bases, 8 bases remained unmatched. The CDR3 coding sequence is TGTGCCATCAGTGAGCGGACTAGCGGGAATAGCGGAGAGACCCAGTACTTC. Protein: CAISERTSGNSGETQYF.

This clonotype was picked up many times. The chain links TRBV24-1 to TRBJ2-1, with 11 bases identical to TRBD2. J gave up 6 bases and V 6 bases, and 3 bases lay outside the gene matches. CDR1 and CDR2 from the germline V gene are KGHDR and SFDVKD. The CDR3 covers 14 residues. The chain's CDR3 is CATSLSGRANEQFF. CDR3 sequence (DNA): TGTGCCACCAGTCTTAGCGGGAGGGCCAATGAGCAGTTCTTC.

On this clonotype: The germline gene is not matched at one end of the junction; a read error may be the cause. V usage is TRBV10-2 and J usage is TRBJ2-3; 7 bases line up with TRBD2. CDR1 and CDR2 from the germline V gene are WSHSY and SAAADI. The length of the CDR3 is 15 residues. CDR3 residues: CASTDPGLTLDTQYF. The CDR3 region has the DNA TGTGCCAGCACCGATCCGGGACTAACGTTAGATACGCAGTATTTT.

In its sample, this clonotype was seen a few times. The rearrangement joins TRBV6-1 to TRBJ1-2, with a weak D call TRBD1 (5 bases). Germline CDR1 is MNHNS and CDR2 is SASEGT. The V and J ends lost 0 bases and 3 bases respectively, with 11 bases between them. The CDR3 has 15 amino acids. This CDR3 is CASSEARGAYYGYTF. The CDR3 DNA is TGTGCCAGCAGTGAAGCTCGGGGCGCGTACTATGGCTACACCTTC.

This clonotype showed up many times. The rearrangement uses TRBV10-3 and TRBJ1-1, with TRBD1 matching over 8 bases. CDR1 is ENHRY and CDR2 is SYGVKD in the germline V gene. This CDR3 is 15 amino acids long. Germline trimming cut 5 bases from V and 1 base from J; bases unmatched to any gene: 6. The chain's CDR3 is CAISNYRGKNTEAFF. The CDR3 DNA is TGTGCCATCAGTAACTACAGGGGGAAGAACACTGAAGCTTTCTTT.

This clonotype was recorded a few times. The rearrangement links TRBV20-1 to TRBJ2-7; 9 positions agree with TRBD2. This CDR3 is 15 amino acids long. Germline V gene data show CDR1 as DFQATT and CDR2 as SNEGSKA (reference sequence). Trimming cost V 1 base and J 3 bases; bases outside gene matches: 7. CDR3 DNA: TGCAGTGCTAGAGCCCCCCTAGCGGGGTTCTACGAGCAGTACTTC. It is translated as CSARAPLAGFYEQYF.

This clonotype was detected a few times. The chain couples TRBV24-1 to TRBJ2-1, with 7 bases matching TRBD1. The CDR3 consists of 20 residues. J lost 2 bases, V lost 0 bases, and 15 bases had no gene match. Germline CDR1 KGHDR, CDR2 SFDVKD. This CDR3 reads CATSDLSDRALAPTYNEQFF. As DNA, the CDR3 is TGTGCCACCAGTGATTTGAGTGACAGGGCACTTGCGCCCACCTACAATGAGCAGTTCTTC.

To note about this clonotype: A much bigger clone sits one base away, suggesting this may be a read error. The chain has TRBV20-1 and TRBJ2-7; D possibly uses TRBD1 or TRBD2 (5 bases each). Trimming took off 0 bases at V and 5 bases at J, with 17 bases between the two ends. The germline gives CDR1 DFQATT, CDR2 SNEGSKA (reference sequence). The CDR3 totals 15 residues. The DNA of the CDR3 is TGCAGTGCTAGAGATCGCCTCTTCCCGGGGCACGAGCAGTACTTC. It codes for CSARDRLFPGHEQYF.

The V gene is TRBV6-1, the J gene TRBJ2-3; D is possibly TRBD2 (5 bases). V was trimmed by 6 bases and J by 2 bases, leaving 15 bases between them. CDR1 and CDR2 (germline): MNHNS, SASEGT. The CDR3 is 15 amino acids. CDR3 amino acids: CASRSGLRDTDTQYF. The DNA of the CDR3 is TGTGCCAGCAGGAGTGGACTGAGGGACACAGATACGCAGTATTTT.

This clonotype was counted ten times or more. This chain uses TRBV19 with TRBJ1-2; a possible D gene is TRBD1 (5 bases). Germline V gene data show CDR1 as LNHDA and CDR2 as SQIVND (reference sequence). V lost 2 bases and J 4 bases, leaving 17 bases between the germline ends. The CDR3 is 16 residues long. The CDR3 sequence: CASSILGVGRFYGYTF. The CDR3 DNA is TGTGCCAGTAGTATACTGGGAGTGGGACGCTTCTATGGCTACACCTTC.

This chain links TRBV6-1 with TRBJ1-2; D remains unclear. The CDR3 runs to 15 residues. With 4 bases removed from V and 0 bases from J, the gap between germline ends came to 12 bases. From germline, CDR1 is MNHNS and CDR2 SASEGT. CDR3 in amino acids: CASSVSHNSNYGYTF. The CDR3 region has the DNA TGTGCCAGCAGTGTATCGCACAACTCTAACTATGGCTACACCTTC.

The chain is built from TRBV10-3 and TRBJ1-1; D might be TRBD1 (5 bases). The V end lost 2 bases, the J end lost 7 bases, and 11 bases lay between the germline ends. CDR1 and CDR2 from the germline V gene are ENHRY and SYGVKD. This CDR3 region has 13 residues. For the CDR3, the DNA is TGTGCCATCAGTGAGCCAGGGAGGCTTGAAGCTTTCTTT. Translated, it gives CAISEPGRLEAFF.

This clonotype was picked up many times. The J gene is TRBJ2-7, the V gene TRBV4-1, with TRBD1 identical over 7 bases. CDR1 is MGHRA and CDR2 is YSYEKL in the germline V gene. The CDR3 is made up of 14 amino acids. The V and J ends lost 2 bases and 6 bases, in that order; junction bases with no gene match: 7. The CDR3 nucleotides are TGCGCCAGCAGCCAACCGGGACAGCCCCTCGAGCAGTACTTC. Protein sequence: CASSQPGQPLEQYF.

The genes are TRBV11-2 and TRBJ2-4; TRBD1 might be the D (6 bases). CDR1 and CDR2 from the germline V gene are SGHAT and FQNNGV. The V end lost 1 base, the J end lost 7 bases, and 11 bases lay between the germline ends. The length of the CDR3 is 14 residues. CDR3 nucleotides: TGTGCCAGCAGCTTAGGGGACACGGGGAACATTCAGTACTTC. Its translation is CASSLGDTGNIQYF.

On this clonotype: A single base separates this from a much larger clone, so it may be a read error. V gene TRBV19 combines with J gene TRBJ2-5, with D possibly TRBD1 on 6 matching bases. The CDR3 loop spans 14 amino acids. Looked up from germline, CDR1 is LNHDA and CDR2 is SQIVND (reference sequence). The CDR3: CTSSLTGLRETQYF. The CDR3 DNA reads TGTACCAGTAGCCTCACAGGGCTTCGAGAGACCCAGTACTTC.

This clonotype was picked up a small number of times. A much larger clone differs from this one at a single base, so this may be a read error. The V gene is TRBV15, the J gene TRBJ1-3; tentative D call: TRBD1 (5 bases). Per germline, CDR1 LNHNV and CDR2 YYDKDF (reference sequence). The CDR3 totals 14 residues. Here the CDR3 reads CATRNGASGNAIYF. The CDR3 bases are TGTGCCACTCGTAACGGGGCCTCTGGAAACGCCATATATTTT.

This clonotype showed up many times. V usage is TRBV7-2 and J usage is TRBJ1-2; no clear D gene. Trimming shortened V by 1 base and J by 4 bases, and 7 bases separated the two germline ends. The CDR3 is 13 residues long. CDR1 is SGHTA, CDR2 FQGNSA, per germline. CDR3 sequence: CASSLGHRYGYTF. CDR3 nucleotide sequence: TGTGCCAGCAGCTTAGGTCACCGCTATGGCTACACCTTC.